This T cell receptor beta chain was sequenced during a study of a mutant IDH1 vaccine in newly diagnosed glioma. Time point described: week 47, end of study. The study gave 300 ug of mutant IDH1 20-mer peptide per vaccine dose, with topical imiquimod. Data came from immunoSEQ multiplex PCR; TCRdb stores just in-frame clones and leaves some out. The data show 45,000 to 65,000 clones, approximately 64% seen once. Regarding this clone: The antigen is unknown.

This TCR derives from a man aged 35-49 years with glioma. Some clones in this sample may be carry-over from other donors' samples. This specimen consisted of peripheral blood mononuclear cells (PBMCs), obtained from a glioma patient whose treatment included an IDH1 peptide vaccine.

The CDR3, as DNA: TGTGCCCTCTTGGAGTTTTCTGGAAACACCATATATTTT. This gives the protein CALLEFSGNTIYF. The chain is built from TRBV30 and TRBJ1-3; no firm D call. This CDR3 is built from 13 residues. In germline, CDR1 is GTSNPN, CDR2 SVGIG (reference sequence). Trimming stripped 8 bases from V and 1 base from J, with 12 bases between.